What follows are 17 T cell receptor beta chains derived from one specimen sequenced in a study of post-analysis software for immune sequencing data. The TCR beta cDNA libraries contained unique molecular identifiers. MiXCR was run by TCRdb on the PCR reads, yielding one entry per CDR3 protein. The table lists about 160,000 distinct CDR3 sequences, around 36% of them singletons. Sequences were derived from blood, sampled after autologous hematopoietic stem cell transplantation. These receptors originate from a girl aged 5 to 17 with multiple sclerosis.

This clonotype was recorded many times. The gene calls are TRBV10-3 and TRBJ2-3, with TRBD2 identical over 8 bases. Losses at the gene ends were 10 bases for V and 0 bases for J; bases not matched to a gene: 6. Germline assignment: CDR1 ENHRY and CDR2 SYGVKD. CDR3 length equals 14 residues. CDR3 DNA: TGTGCCACCGCAGAGCGGGAGAGCACAGATACGCAGTATTTT. Protein product: CATAERESTDTQYF.

V gene TRBV20-1 combines with J gene TRBJ2-5; TRBD2 matches 9 bases. From germline, CDR1 is DFQATT and CDR2 SNEGSKA (reference sequence). The CDR3 consists of 14 residues. J gave up 11 bases and V 3 bases, and 13 bases lay outside the gene matches. The CDR3 coding sequence is TGCAGTGCTAGCCCTACAGCGGGAGGTCGAGAGCAGTACTTC. It specifies CSASPTAGGREQYF.

V usage is TRBV7-9 and J usage is TRBJ2-2, with D uncertain. Trimming removed 2 bases at V and 8 bases at J, with 9 bases between. The CDR3 runs to 13 residues. In germline, CDR1 is SEHNR, CDR2 FQNEAQ (reference sequence). CDR3 DNA: TGTGCCAGCAGCTTACGGAGCGATGGGGAGCTGTTTTTT. Translation: CASSLRSDGELFF.

The V call is TRBV28, the J call TRBJ2-7; D gene unclear. The CDR3 covers 15 residues. The ends were cut back, 4 bases at V and 0 bases at J, with 13 bases in the middle. Looked up from germline, CDR1 is MDHEN and CDR2 is SYDVKM. CDR3: CASSSWVYGSYEQYF. DNA of the CDR3: TGTGCCAGCAGTTCATGGGTTTATGGCTCCTACGAGCAGTACTTC.

V and J are TRBV29-1 and TRBJ2-1, with TRBD1 identical over 7 bases. V lost 6 bases and J lost 6; bases outside the gene matches: 11. CDR1 is SQVTM, CDR2 ANQGSEA, per germline. The CDR3 is made up of 14 amino acids. The CDR3 DNA follows: TGCAGCGTCCGGTTAGGGGGCTTAAGCAATGAGCAGTTCTTC. This translates into CSVRLGGLSNEQFF.

The CDR3 coding sequence is TGTGCCAGCAGTTATGATGGCAATCAGCCCCAGCATTTT. Its protein product is CASSYDGNQPQHF. This chain uses TRBV6-5 with TRBJ1-5, with D uncertain. Germline V CDR1 and CDR2: MNHEY, SVGAGI. Trimming cost V 3 bases and J 2 bases, with 5 bases left between them. This CDR3 contains 13 residues.

J is TRBJ2-1 and V is TRBV2, with D hard to call. V gave up 7 bases and J gave up 3 bases, with 13 bases separating them. CDR1 is SNHLY, CDR2 FYNNEI, per germline. This CDR3 comprises 14 residues. CDR3 residues: CASKEDRFYNEQFF. The CDR3 nucleotides read TGTGCCAGCAAGGAAGATCGGTTCTACAATGAGCAGTTCTTC.

V and J are TRBV4-1 and TRBJ1-1; no clear D gene. Germline CDR1 and CDR2: MGHRA and YSYEKL. The CDR3 sequence is 16 residues long. Trimming removed 0 bases at V and 0 bases at J, with 11 bases between. CDR3 residues: CASSQEWLDLNTEAFF. In nucleotides, the CDR3 is TGCGCCAGCAGCCAAGAATGGTTGGATTTGAACACTGAAGCTTTCTTT.

The V gene is TRBV20-1, the J gene TRBJ2-7, with 7 bases fitting TRBD1. The CDR3 totals 13 residues. Per the germline V gene, CDR1 is DFQATT and CDR2 is SNEGSKA (reference sequence). V shed 6 bases and J 12 bases; nucleotides not matched to a gene: 17. The CDR3 DNA sequence: TGCAGTGCCAGACCCGAGATTGGACAGGTAATGTACTTC. Protein product: CSARPEIGQVMYF.

This clonotype was counted at least ten times. This chain joins TRBV5-1 and TRBJ2-5; no clear D gene. The V gene lost 0 bases and the J gene lost 2 bases, with 8 bases spanning the gap. The CDR3 loop spans 14 amino acids. Germline V gives CDR1 SGHRS, CDR2 YFSETQ. The CDR3 DNA is TGCGCCAGCAGCTTGGTAGGGATGCAAGAGACCCAGTACTTC. It yields the protein CASSLVGMQETQYF.

This chain joins TRBV27 and TRBJ2-1, with D unclear. The CDR3 is made up of 15 amino acids. Looked up from germline, CDR1 is MNHEY and CDR2 is SMNVEV (reference sequence). The V and J ends lost 5 bases and 0 bases respectively, with 11 bases between them. The DNA for the CDR3 is TGTGCCAGCAGTACACTGCAATACTCCTACAATGAGCAGTTCTTC. Translation gives CASSTLQYSYNEQFF.

The sample holds a few counts of this clonotype. J is TRBJ2-7 and V is TRBV5-1; 9 bases are a match to TRBD1. CDR3 length: 16 amino acids. The germline CDR1 and CDR2 sequences are SGHRS and YFSETQ. The J segment lost 1 base and the V segment lost 0 bases, leaving 5 bases of the junction unmatched. This CDR3 is CASSLALGQGSYEQYF. CDR3 DNA sequence: TGCGCCAGCAGCTTGGCCTTGGGACAGGGTTCCTACGAGCAGTACTTC.

The sample holds a few counts of this clonotype. The chain combines TRBV4-3 with TRBJ2-7, with 8 bases that match TRBD2. Losses at the gene ends were 0 bases for V and 3 bases for J; bases not matched to a gene: 1. The CDR3 has 14 amino acids. Germline CDR1 reads LGHNA; CDR2 reads YSLEER. CDR3 in DNA: TGCGCCAGCAGCCAAGAACTAGCGGACTACGAGCAGTACTTC. The encoded protein is CASSQELADYEQYF.

The table lists this clonotype with a few counts. The V and J genes are TRBV2 and TRBJ2-3; 13 nucleotides agree with TRBD2. CDR3 size: 15 residues. The ends lost 6 bases at V and 6 bases at J; junction bases unmatched: 6. CDR1 and CDR2 (germline): SNHLY, FYNNEI. CDR3 coding DNA: TGTGCCAGCAGATCGGGACTAGCGGGAAGGGATACGCAGTATTTT. This codes for CASRSGLAGRDTQYF.

CDR3 sequence (DNA): TGTGCCATCAAGGCCAGCGGAAAGGGCCTGGGCGAGCAGTACTTC. Amino acid sequence: CAIKASGKGLGEQYF. V is TRBV27 and J is TRBJ2-4; maybe TRBD2 (5 bases). TRBJ2-7 matches the DNA end more closely, so the J call is doubtful. The CDR3 runs 15 residues. Germline V gene sequence: CDR1 MNHEY, CDR2 SMNVEV (reference sequence).

With respect to this clonotype: Relative to the germline gene, one junction end is altered; a read error may explain this. The chain combines TRBV24-1 with TRBJ2-3; D may be TRBD2 (6 bases). The germline V gene has CDR1 KGHDR and CDR2 SFDVKD. The CDR3 length is 15 residues. The CDR3 DNA sequence: TGTGCCGCCAGTGATCCGGGAGTCAGCACAGATACGCAGTATTTT. Its protein is CAASDPGVSTDTQYF.

This clonotype was observed a few times. J is TRBJ2-3 and V is TRBV5-5; the match to TRBD2 covers 7 bases. The CDR3 sequence is 14 residues long. The ends lost 0 bases at V and 6 bases at J; junction bases unmatched: 4. Germline V lookup: CDR1 SGHKS, CDR2 YYEKEE (reference sequence). The CDR3 region is CASSLEGRGDTQYF. CDR3 coding DNA: TGTGCCAGCAGCTTGGAAGGGCGGGGGGATACGCAGTATTTT.